This TCR beta chain was captured in a study of T cells after yellow fever vaccination. Study summary: Preparation of the low-cell-number fractions used SMART-Seq v4 Ultra Low Input. Study conclusions and caveats: Abundant clonotypes (contaminants from the bulk population) could be present in FACS-sorted repertoires.

Note on this clonotype: The antigen is undetermined.

CDR3 size: 16 residues. Trimming left V 0 bases short and J 2 bases short, with 14 bases between. The germline V gene encodes CDR1 SGDLS and CDR2 YYNGEE. Using its own MiXCR run on the 5' RACE reads, TCRdb lists one record per CDR3 protein. There are some 240,000 distinct CDR3 sequences in the sample; 5.2% occur only once, and roughly 3.4% lies in the top ten. The sequence was obtained from a man younger than 30 who received the YFV17D yellow fever vaccine. The V gene is TRBV9, the J gene TRBJ2-5, with D possibly being TRBD1 or TRBD2 (5 bases each). Sequencing used CD4+ T cells sorted from PBMCs, obtained on the day of the yellow fever booster vaccination. CDR3: CASSVGVMGRQETQYF. As DNA, the CDR3 is TGTGCCAGCAGCGTAGGGGTGATGGGACGGCAAGAGACCCAGTACTTC.